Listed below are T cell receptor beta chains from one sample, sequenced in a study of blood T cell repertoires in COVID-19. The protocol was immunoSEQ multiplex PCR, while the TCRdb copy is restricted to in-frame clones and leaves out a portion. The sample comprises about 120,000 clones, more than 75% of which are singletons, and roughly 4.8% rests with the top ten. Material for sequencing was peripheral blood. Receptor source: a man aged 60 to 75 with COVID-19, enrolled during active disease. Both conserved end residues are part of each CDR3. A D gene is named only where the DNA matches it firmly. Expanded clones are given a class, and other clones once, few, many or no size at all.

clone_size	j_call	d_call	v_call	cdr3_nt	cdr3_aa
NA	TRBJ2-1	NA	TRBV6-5	TGTGCCAGCAGTTACGTGGAGGGGGCAGCCTACAATGAGCAGTTCTTC	CASSYVEGAAYNEQFF
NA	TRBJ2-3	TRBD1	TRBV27	TGTGCCAGCACCCCGGGACAGGGACTCACAGATACGCAGTATTTT	CASTPGQGLTDTQYF
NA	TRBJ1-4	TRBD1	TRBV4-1	TGCGCCAGCAGCCGGTCCGGGACAGGGGATGAAAAACTGTTTTTT	CASSRSGTGDEKLFF
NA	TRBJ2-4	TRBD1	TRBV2	TGTGCCAGCAGCCCTGGACAGGTTCTAGCCAAAAACATTCAGTACTTC	CASSPGQVLAKNIQYF
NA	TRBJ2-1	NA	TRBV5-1	TGCGCCAGCAGCTCCCATGACAGGGCGGGAGAGCAGTTCTTC	CASSSHDRAGEQFF
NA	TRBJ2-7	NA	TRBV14	TGTGCCAGCAGCCGATGGACAGTCTCTGGCGAGCAGTACTTC	CASSRWTVSGEQYF
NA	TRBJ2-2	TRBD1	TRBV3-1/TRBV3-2	TGTGCCAGCAGCCTCGGGACAGGGGATAACACCGGGGAGCTGTTTTTT	CASSLGTGDNTGELFF
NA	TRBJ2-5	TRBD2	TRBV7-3	TGTGCCAGCAGCTCCTTTAGCGGGGTTAAAGAGACCCAGTACTTC	CASSSFSGVKETQYF
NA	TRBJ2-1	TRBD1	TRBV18	TGTGCCAGCTCACCGTCCTTGGACAGGGACCGAAATGAGCAGTTCTTC	CASSPSLDRDRNEQFF
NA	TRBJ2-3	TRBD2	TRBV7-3	TGTGCCAGCAGCCCAGGACTAGAGGCAGATACGCAGTATTTT	CASSPGLEADTQYF
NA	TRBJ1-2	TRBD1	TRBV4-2	TGTGCCAGCAGCCAAGAAACAGGGGTCGGCTACACCTTC	CASSQETGVGYTF
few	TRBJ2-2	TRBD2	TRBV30	TGTGCCTCGGGACTAGCGGGAGGAACCGGGGAGCTGTTTTTT	CASGLAGGTGELFF
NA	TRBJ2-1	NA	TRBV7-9	TGTGCCAGCAGCTTAGTTCAGGTAAACAATGAGCAGTTCTTC	CASSLVQVNNEQFF
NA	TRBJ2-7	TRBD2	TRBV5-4	TGTGCCAGCAGCTTGGGGCGGGAGGGTGACGAGCAGTACTTC	CASSLGREGDEQYF
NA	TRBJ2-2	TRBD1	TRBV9	TGTGCCAGCAGCGTAAGAACAGGGGGCGATACCGGGGAGCTGTTTTTT	CASSVRTGGDTGELFF
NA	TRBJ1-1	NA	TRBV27	TGTGCCTCCCATTTCGGGGTTGAAGCTTTCTTT	CASHFGVEAFF
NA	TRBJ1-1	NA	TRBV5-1	TGCGCCAGCAGCCCCTGGGACATGAACACTGAAGCTTTCTTT	CASSPWDMNTEAFF
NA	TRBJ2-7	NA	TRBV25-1	TGTGCCAGCAGCAGACTTGGGTACGAGCAGTACTTC	CASSRLGYEQYF
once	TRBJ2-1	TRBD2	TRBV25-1	TGTGCCAGCAGTGAGAGTCTAGCGGGAGAGGATGAGCAGTTCTTC	CASSESLAGEDEQFF
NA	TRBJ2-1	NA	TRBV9	TGTGCCAGCAGCGTAGTTAGCGGATCCTACAATGAGCAGTTCTTC	CASSVVSGSYNEQFF
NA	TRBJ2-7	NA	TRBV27	TGTGCCAGCAGTTCCTCTCCAGCGCCGGCCTACGAGCAGTACTTC	CASSSSPAPAYEQYF
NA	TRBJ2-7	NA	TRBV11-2	TGTGCCAGCAGCTTAGATAGGGGGTCCGAGCAGTACTTC	CASSLDRGSEQYF
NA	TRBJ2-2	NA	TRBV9	TGTGCCAGCAGCGTCGGCGGCTCGAACACCGGGGAGCTGTTTTTT	CASSVGGSNTGELFF
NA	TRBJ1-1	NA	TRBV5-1	TGCGCCAGCAGCTTGGGGCAGGGCCTCTTCTTT	CASSLGQGLFF
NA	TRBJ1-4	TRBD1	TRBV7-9	TGTGCCAGCAGCCCAAAAAGCGGGGGACAGGGAGGTGAAAAACTGTTTTTT	CASSPKSGGQGGEKLFF
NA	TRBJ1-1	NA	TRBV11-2	TGTGCCAGCAGCTTAGGCGCGGAGGGGCCCGAAGCTTTCTTT	CASSLGAEGPEAFF
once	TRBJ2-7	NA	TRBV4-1	TGCGCCAGCAGCCAAGATGCCAGACAAGGCTACGAGCAGTACTTC	CASSQDARQGYEQYF
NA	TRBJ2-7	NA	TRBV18	TGTGCCAGCTCACCTAACCAGTACTACGAGCAGTACTTC	CASSPNQYYEQYF